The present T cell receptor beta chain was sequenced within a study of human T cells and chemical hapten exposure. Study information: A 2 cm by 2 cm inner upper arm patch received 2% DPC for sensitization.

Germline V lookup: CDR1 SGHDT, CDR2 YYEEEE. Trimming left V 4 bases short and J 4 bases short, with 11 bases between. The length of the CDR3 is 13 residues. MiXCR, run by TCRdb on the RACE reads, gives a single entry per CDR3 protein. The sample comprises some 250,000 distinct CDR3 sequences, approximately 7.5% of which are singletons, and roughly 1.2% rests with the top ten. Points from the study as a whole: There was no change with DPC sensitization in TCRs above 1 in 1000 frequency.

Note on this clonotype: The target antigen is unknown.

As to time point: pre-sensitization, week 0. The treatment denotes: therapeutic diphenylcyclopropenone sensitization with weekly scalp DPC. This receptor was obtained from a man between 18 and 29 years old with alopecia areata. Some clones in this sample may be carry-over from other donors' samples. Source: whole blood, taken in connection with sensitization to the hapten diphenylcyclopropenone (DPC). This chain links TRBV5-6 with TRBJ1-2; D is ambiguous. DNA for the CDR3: TGTGCCAGCAGCCCCGGACGGGGCTATGGCTACACCTTC. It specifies CASSPGRGYGYTF.